The 21 T cell receptor beta chains reported below all come from one sample, sequenced in a study of identifying expanded T cells in peripheral blood. TCRdb's copy holds only in-frame clones and misses some; the assay was immunoSEQ multiplex PCR. The sample yields some 90,000 clones, around 89% seen once. Sequenced: blood. The source is a person aged 18 to 69 in good health.

This clone was seen just once. The chain couples TRBV5-1 to TRBJ1-1; D is uncertain. The CDR3 is 14 amino acids. V was pared by 4 bases and J by 1 base, with 11 bases between. Germline CDR1 SGHRS, CDR2 YFSETQ. As DNA, the CDR3 is TGCGCCAGCAGCCCCCCGGCTACGAACACTGAAGCTTTCTTT. Residues: CASSPPATNTEAFF.

The rearrangement uses TRBV6-5 and TRBJ1-2; D is possibly TRBD1 (5 bases). The germline CDR1 and CDR2 sequences are MNHEY and SVGAGI. This CDR3 contains 14 residues. V dropped 5 bases and J dropped 3 bases, with 13 bases sitting between them. The CDR3 DNA follows: TGTGCCAGCAGTCAGGGCAGGGTACACTATGGCTACACCTTC. Protein product: CASSQGRVHYGYTF.

The J gene is TRBJ2-5, the V gene TRBV19; 10 bases are a match to TRBD2. Germline V gene lookup returns CDR1 LNHDA and CDR2 SQIVND (reference sequence). The CDR3 sequence is 14 residues long. J was trimmed by 5 bases and V by 5 bases; bases with no gene match: 5. Here the CDR3 reads CASSLLAGFETQYF. The DNA for the CDR3 is TGTGCCAGTAGTTTACTAGCGGGGTTTGAGACCCAGTACTTC.

This clone appeared a single time. The chain is built from TRBV7-2 and TRBJ2-2, with D maybe TRBD2 (6 bases). The CDR3 has 17 amino acids. CDR1 is SGHTA and CDR2 is FQGNSA in the germline V gene. Trimming left V 2 bases short and J 7 bases short, with 20 bases between. CDR3 loop: CASSLNLVGGLVGELFF. In DNA, the CDR3 is TGTGCCAGCAGCTTAAATCTAGTCGGAGGGCTGGTCGGGGAGCTGTTTTTT.

The chain recombines TRBV7-8 with TRBJ2-5; weak D call: TRBD2 (5 bases). The CDR3 is 12 amino acids. Germline CDR1 reads SGHVS; CDR2 reads FQNEAQ. Between the trimmed V and J ends, which lost 6 bases and 10 bases, there was a span of 15 bases. The CDR3 reads CASRLEGAVQYF. CDR3 sequence (DNA): TGTGCCAGCAGGCTAGAGGGCGCAGTCCAGTACTTC.

The chain employs TRBV2 and TRBJ2-1, with TRBD2 matching over 9 bases. The CDR3 length is 15 residues. Germline V gives CDR1 SNHLY, CDR2 FYNNEI. V lost 6 bases, J lost 6 bases, and 9 bases stayed unmatched. CDR3 sequence reads: CASRRPGLASNEQFF. The DNA for the CDR3 is TGTGCCAGCAGGAGACCGGGACTAGCTAGCAATGAGCAGTTCTTC.

The rearrangement links TRBV2 to TRBJ1-3, with TRBD1 identical over 10 bases. Trimming removed 6 bases from V and 8 bases from J; junction bases left unmatched: 4. The CDR3 has 13 amino acids. The germline gives CDR1 SNHLY, CDR2 FYNNEI. The CDR3, as DNA: TGTGCCAGCAGCGCGGACAGGGGGGACACCATATATTTT. Its translation is CASSADRGDTIYF.

The table lists this clone with a few counts. This chain joins TRBV30 and TRBJ2-5; 12 bases are a match to TRBD1. The CDR3 length is 14 residues. Germline loops: CDR1 GTSNPN, CDR2 SVGIG (reference sequence). Losses at the gene ends were 3 bases for V and 4 bases for J; bases not matched to a gene: 3. Here the CDR3 reads CAWRGGQGAETQYF. The CDR3 DNA sequence: TGTGCCTGGAGGGGGGGACAGGGGGCAGAGACCCAGTACTTC.

The gene calls are TRBV6-5 and TRBJ1-1; 9 nucleotides line up with TRBD1. The CDR3 runs to 13 residues. Trimming cost V 11 bases and J 3 bases; bases outside gene matches: 7. Germline V gives CDR1 MNHEY, CDR2 SVGAGI. The CDR3 DNA sequence: TGTGCCTCGCGGGGACAGGGCCACACTGAAGCTTTCTTT. Its protein product is CASRGQGHTEAFF.

The chain combines TRBV4-1 with TRBJ1-4; no definite D call. CDR1 and CDR2 (germline): MGHRA, YSYEKL. This CDR3 has 17 residues. V was clipped by 0 bases and J by 1 base, with 12 bases between them. Here the CDR3 DNA reads TGCGCCAGCAGCCAAGATAGCCCGGAAATAACTAATGAAAAACTGTTTTTT. Residues: CASSQDSPEITNEKLFF.

The chain has TRBV30 and TRBJ2-5, with TRBD2 matching 13 bases. J was trimmed by 7 bases and V by 3 bases; bases with no gene match: 11. Germline lookup yields CDR1 GTSNPN and CDR2 SVGIG (reference sequence). The CDR3 is 16 amino acids. CDR3 sequence: CAWRILAGGRSVTQYF. The CDR3 DNA sequence: TGTGCCTGGAGGATACTAGCGGGGGGGCGATCTGTGACCCAGTACTTC.

The rearrangement joins TRBV29-1 to TRBJ2-2; perhaps TRBD2 as D (6 bases). The CDR3 is 15 residues long. CDR1 is SQVTM, CDR2 ANQGSEA, per germline. V was trimmed by 6 bases and J by 5 bases, leaving 19 bases between them. This CDR3 is CSVQVGGVGTGELFF. Here the CDR3 DNA reads TGCAGCGTCCAGGTCGGAGGGGTCGGTACCGGGGAGCTGTTTTTT.

V and J are TRBV6-5 and TRBJ1-4; no firm D call. This CDR3 spans 14 amino acids. V lost 2 bases and J 8 bases, leaving 12 bases between the germline ends. Per germline, CDR1 MNHEY and CDR2 SVGAGI. The chain's CDR3 is CASSYGAGKEKLFF. CDR3 nucleotides: TGTGCCAGCAGTTACGGCGCGGGGAAAGAAAAACTGTTTTTT.

This rearrangement joins TRBV7-9 to TRBJ2-7, with D possibly matching TRBD2 (6 bases). The CDR3 loop spans 15 amino acids. Germline lookup yields CDR1 SEHNR and CDR2 FQNEAQ (reference sequence). Deletions cut 5 bases from V and 1 base from J, with 15 bases between. This CDR3 is CASSPPAGRSYEQYF. The CDR3, as DNA: TGTGCCAGCAGCCCCCCGGCGGGGCGTTCCTACGAGCAGTACTTC.

The rearrangement joins TRBV5-4 to TRBJ2-7; possibly TRBD1 or TRBD2 for D (5 bases each). V shed 7 bases and J shed 6 bases, with 14 bases lying between them. The CDR3 length is 12 residues. Germline V gene data show CDR1 as SGHNT and CDR2 as YYREEE (reference sequence). The CDR3: CASSHRGAEQYF. DNA of the CDR3: TGTGCCAGCTCCCATCGAGGGGCCGAGCAGTACTTC.

This clone was counted a single time. This chain links TRBV18 with TRBJ2-7, with TRBD1 matching 11 bases. The V gene's germline CDR1 is KGHSH and CDR2 LQKENI. The CDR3 has 16 residues. The ends lost 5 bases at V and 3 bases at J; junction bases unmatched: 9. For the CDR3, the DNA is TGTGCCAGCTCATCCGGGACAGGGGGATTGGGCTACGAGCAGTACTTC. Its translation: CASSSGTGGLGYEQYF.

This chain connects TRBV6-1 to TRBJ2-1; TRBD1 is a possible D gene (6 bases). Germline V lookup: CDR1 MNHNS, CDR2 SASEGT. V was clipped by 5 bases and J by 6 bases, with 17 bases between them. This CDR3 is built from 15 residues. CDR3 nucleotide sequence: TGTGCCAGCAGTTCCGACAGGCTGAACAGCAATGAGCAGTTCTTC. Translated: CASSSDRLNSNEQFF.

The chain uses TRBV6-6 and TRBJ2-1, with D unresolved. The V gene lost 6 bases and the J gene lost 0 bases, with 9 bases spanning the gap. Germline CDR1 is MNHNY and CDR2 is SVGAGI (reference sequence). This CDR3 is 14 amino acids long. The CDR3 coding sequence is TGTGCCAGCAGCACGCCCAGCTCCTACAATGAGCAGTTCTTC. Amino acid sequence: CASSTPSSYNEQFF.

The chain combines TRBV5-4 with TRBJ1-6; D not certain. Germline CDR1 SGHNT, CDR2 YYREEE (reference sequence). The CDR3 totals 12 residues. V was shortened by 3 bases and J by 6 bases, with 4 bases between the two germline ends. CDR3 loop: CASSSFNSPLHF. The DNA for the CDR3 is TGTGCCAGCAGCTCATTTAATTCACCCCTCCACTTT. The full variable domain, its missing parts supplied by reference TRBV5-4 and TRBJ1-6, is ETGVTQSPTHLIKTRGQQVTLRCSSQSGHNTVSWYQQALGQGPQFIFQYYREEENGRGNFPPRFSGLQFPNYSSELNVNALELDDSALYLCASSSFNSPLHFGNGTRLTVT.

This chain links TRBV30 with TRBJ1-6, with D possibly TRBD1 on 6 matching bases. Germline CDR1 GTSNPN, CDR2 SVGIG (reference sequence). The CDR3 sequence is 14 residues long. V dropped 2 bases and J dropped 13 bases, with 18 bases sitting between them. The CDR3 loop is CAWSKQQGAGPLHF. The CDR3 DNA reads TGTGCCTGGAGTAAGCAACAGGGCGCAGGGCCCCTCCACTTT.

The chain is built from TRBV7-9 and TRBJ1-2; no firm D call. Trimming left V 4 bases short and J 4 bases short, with 4 bases between. Germline V CDR1 and CDR2: SEHNR, FQNEAQ (reference sequence). The CDR3 runs 11 residues. The CDR3 coding sequence is TGTGCCAGCAGCTCCCTCTATGGCTACACCTTC. Translation: CASSSLYGYTF.